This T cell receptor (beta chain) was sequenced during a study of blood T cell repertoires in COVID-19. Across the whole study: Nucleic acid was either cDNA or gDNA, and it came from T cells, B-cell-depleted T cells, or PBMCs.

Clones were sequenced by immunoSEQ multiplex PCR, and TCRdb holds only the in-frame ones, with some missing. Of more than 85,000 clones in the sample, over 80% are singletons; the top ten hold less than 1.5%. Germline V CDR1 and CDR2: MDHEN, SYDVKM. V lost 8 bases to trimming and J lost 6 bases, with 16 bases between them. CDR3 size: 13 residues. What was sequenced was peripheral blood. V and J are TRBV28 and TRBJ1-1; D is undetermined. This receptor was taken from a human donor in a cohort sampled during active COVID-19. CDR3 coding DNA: TGTGCCAGCCATATAACTACGGAATCTGAAGCTTTCTTT. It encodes CASHITTESEAFF.